Sequencing of this T cell receptor (beta chain) was carried out in a study of T cell repertoires in cytomegalovirus infection. Germline assignment: CDR1 LNHDA and CDR2 SQIVND (reference sequence). The CDR3 consists of 16 residues. Trimming left V 4 bases short and J 8 bases short, with 21 bases between. TCRdb called the reads again in MiXCR, with one record for every CDR3 protein. Of hundreds of thousands of distinct CDR3 sequences detected, approximately 31% appear once; the ten largest clones hold 13%. Regarding this clonotype: Its matching antigen is unknown.

The source of this sequence is a human donor in good health (CMV status not recorded). Some clones in this sample may be carry-over from other donors' samples. Sequencing used cultured CD8+ T cells from PBMCs, obtained from culture after CMV antigen stimulation. This sequence joins TRBV19 and TRBJ2-1; maybe TRBD1 (6 bases). CDR3 sequence reads: CASSTLRGTRGDEQFF. In DNA, the CDR3 is TGTGCCAGTAGTACTCTCCGTGGGACCAGGGGTGATGAGCAGTTCTTC.